The present TCR beta chain was sequenced within a study of graft-versus-host responses after intestinal transplantation. Study information: Multivisceral, liver-intestinal, or isolated intestinal transplants were received by the recipients.

About this clone itself: Antigen unknown.

General study results and limits: Subjects displaying graft-donor T cell macrochimerism possessed elevated graft-versus-host to host-versus-graft clonal ratios inside allografts. There were GvH clones found in recipient marrow, and some of them appeared first in ileum or blood. An association linked early post-transplant HvG declines with peak circulating GvH clone levels.

V was clipped by 0 bases and J by 6 bases, with 16 bases between them. Germline values: CDR1 SGHTS, CDR2 YDEGEE. This CDR3 has 16 amino acids. TCRdb keeps only in-frame clones here, not all; method: immunoSEQ multiplex PCR. The sample includes some 90,000 clones, approximately 78% of them seen just once. This sequence joins TRBV5-8 and TRBJ2-1; D gene unclear. Sequencing was performed on unstimulated CD4+ T cells sorted from spleen or lymph node cells, taken before intestinal transplant. This TCR derives from a human donor who received an intestinal transplant. The chain's CDR3 is CASSLVGLVLVNEQFF. The CDR3 DNA reads TGTGCCAGCAGCTTGGTTGGTCTAGTCTTGGTCAATGAGCAGTTCTTC. The full variable domain, rest sourced from reference TRBV5-8 and TRBJ2-1, is EAGVTQSPTHLIKTRGQQATLRCSPISGHTSVYWYQQALGLGLQFLLWYDEGEERNRGNFPPRFSGRQFPNYSSELNVNALELEDSALYLCASSLVGLVLVNEQFFGPGTRLTVL.